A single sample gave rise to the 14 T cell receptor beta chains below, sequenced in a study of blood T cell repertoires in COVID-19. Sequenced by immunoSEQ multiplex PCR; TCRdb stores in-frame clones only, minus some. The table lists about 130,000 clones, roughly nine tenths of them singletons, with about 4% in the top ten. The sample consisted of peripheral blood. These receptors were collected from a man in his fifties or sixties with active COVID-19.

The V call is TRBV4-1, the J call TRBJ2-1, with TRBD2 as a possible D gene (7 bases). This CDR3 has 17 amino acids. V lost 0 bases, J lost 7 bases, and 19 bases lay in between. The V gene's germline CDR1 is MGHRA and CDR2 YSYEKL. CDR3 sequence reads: CASSQDPAGAPGNEQFF. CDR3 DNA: TGCGCCAGCAGCCAAGACCCCGCGGGGGCTCCCGGGAATGAGCAGTTCTTC.

Here the CDR3 reads CASSTPGQSTGELFF. As DNA, the CDR3 is TGTGCCAGCAGTACTCCGGGACAGTCCACCGGGGAGCTGTTTTTT. The rearrangement joins TRBV28 to TRBJ2-2, with 7 bases lining up with TRBD1. This CDR3 is 15 amino acids long. V lost 5 bases and J lost 4; bases outside the gene matches: 7. The germline CDR1 and CDR2 sequences are MDHEN and SYDVKM. The entire variable domain, with the rest obtained from reference TRBV28 and TRBJ2-2, is as follows: DVKVTQSSRYLVKRTGEKVFLECVQDMDHENMFWYRQDPGLGLRLIYFSYDVKMKEKGDIPEGYSVSREKKERFSLILESASTNQTSMYLCASSTPGQSTGELFFGEGSRLTVL.

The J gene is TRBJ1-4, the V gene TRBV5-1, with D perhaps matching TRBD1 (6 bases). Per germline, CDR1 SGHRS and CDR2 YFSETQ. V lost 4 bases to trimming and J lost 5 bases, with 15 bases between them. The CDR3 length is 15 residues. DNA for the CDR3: TGCGCCAGCAGCGCAACAGGGCCCCCGAATGAAAAACTGTTTTTT. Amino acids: CASSATGPPNEKLFF.

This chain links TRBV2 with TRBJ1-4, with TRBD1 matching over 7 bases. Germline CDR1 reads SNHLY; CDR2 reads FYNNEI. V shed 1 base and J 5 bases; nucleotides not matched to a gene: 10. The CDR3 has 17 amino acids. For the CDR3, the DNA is TGTGCCAGCAGTGAAGAAATCAGACAGGGCAGAAATGAAAAACTGTTTTTT. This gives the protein CASSEEIRQGRNEKLFF.

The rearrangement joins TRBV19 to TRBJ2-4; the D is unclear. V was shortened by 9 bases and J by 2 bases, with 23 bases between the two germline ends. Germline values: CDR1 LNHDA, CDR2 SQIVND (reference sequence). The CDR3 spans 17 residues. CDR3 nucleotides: TGTGCCAGCCCTAGTATCGTGGATCCGGCGACCAAAAACATTCAGTACTTC. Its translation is CASPSIVDPATKNIQYF.

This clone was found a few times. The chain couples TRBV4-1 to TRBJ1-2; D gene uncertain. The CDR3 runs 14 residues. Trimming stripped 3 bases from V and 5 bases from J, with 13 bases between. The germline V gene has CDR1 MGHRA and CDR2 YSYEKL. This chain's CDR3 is CASSHEGRKYGYTF. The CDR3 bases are TGCGCCAGCAGCCACGAGGGAAGAAAGTATGGCTACACCTTC.

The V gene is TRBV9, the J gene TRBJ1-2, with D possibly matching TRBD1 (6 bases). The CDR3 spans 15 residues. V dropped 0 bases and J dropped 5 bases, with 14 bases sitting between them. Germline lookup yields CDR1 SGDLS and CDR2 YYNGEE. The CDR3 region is CASSVGQGYTYGYTF. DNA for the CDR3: TGTGCCAGCAGCGTAGGGCAGGGGTACACGTATGGCTACACCTTC. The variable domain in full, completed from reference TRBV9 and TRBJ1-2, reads DSGVTQTPKHLITATGQRVTLRCSPRSGDLSVYWYQQSLDQGLQFLIQYYNGEERAKGNILERFSAQQFPDLHSELNLSSLELGDSALYFCASSVGQGYTYGYTFGSGTRLTVV.

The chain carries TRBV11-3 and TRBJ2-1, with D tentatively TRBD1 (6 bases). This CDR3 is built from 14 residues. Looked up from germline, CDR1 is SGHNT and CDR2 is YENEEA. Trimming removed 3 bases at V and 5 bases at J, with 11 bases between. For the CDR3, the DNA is TGTGCCAGCAGCTTCCTTAGGACAGACAATGAGCAGTTCTTC. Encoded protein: CASSFLRTDNEQFF.

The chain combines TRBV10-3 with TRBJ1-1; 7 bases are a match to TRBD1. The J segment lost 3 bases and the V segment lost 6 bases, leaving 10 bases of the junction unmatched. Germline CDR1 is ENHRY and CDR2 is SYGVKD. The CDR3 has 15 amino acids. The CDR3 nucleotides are TGTGCCATCAGCCCGACAGGGCTTGGGGACACTGAAGCTTTCTTT. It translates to CAISPTGLGDTEAFF.

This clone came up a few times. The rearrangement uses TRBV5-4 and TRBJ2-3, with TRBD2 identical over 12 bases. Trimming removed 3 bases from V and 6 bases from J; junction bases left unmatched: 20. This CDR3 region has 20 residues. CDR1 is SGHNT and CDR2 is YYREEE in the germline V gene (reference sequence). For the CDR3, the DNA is TGTGCCAGCAGCTCCCCCGCGGGACTAGCGGGTGTTTCCAGTGCGGATACGCAGTATTTT. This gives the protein CASSSPAGLAGVSSADTQYF.

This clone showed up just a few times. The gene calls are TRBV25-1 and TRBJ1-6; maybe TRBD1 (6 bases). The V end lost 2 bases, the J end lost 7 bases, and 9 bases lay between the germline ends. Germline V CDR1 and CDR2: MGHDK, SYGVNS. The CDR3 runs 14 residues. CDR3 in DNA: TGTGCCAGCAGTGAACAGGGGATCAATTCACCCCTCCACTTT. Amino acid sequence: CASSEQGINSPLHF.

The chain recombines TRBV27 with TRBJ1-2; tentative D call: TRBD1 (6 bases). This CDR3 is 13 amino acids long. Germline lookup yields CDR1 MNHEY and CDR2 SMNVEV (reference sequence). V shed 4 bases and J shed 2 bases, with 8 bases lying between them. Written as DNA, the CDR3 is TGTGCCAGCAGTTCCCAGGGGAACTATGGCTACACCTTC. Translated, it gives CASSSQGNYGYTF.

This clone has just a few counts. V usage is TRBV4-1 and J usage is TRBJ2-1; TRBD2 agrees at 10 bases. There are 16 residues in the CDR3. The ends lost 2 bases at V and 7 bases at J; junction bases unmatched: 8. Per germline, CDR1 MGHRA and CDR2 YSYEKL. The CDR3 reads CASSQIGAGGRNEQFF. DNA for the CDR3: TGCGCCAGCAGCCAAATTGGAGCGGGGGGGCGTAATGAGCAGTTCTTC.

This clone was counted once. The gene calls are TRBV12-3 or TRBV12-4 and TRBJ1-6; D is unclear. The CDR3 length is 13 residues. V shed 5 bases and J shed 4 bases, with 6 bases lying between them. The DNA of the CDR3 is TGTGCCAGCAGTGGACTGTATAATTCACCCCTCCACTTT. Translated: CASSGLYNSPLHF.